These T cell receptor beta chains were read from a single sample in a study of blood T cells in healthy people across ages. MiXCR, applied by TCRdb to the 5' RACE reads, yields one record per CDR3 protein. The repertoire holds approximately 1.5 million distinct CDR3 sequences, with roughly a third as singletons. The sequenced material came from blood. These receptors came from a woman aged 25 to 45 in good health. CDR3s include the opening cysteine and the closing phenylalanine or tryptophan. Each record gives: clone size, J gene, V gene, D gene, CDR3 protein, CDR3 DNA. The D gene is left open where the match is weak. Where a row states a size, it is once, few, many or the class of an expanded clone; other rows omit it.

clone size: many; J gene: TRBJ2-7; V gene: TRBV12-3/TRBV12-4; D gene: -; CDR3 protein: CASSLGSGPYEQYF; CDR3 DNA: TGTGCCAGCAGTTTAGGTAGCGGCCCCTACGAGCAGTACTTC
clone size: -; J gene: TRBJ2-7; V gene: TRBV20-1; D gene: TRBD2; CDR3 protein: CSARDRDDRLAFKSYEQYF; CDR3 DNA: TGCAGTGCTAGAGATAGGGATGATCGACTAGCTTTTAAATCCTACGAGCAGTACTTC
clone size: -; J gene: TRBJ2-5; V gene: TRBV10-1; D gene: TRBD2; CDR3 protein: CASSEMLAGGDEQYF; CDR3 DNA: TGCGCCAGCAGTGAGATGCTAGCGGGAGGCGATGAGCAGTACTTC
clone size: few; J gene: TRBJ1-1; V gene: TRBV9; D gene: -; CDR3 protein: CASSVDGPMNTEAFF; CDR3 DNA: TGTGCCAGCAGCGTAGATGGACCGATGAACACTGAAGCTTTCTTT
clone size: -; J gene: TRBJ2-3; V gene: TRBV24-1; D gene: TRBD2; CDR3 protein: CATRGTGGPDTQYF; CDR3 DNA: TGTGCCACCAGGGGGACGGGAGGCCCAGATACGCAGTATTTT
clone size: -; J gene: TRBJ2-1; V gene: TRBV7-9; D gene: TRBD2; CDR3 protein: CASSSPAGVERDEQFF; CDR3 DNA: TGTGCCAGCAGCTCCCCGGCGGGAGTGGAGAGGGATGAGCAGTTCTTC
clone size: few; J gene: TRBJ2-1; V gene: TRBV9; D gene: -; CDR3 protein: CASSGPEQFF; CDR3 DNA: TGTGCCAGCAGCGGACCGGAGCAGTTCTTC
clone size: -; J gene: TRBJ2-1; V gene: TRBV29-1; D gene: -; CDR3 protein: CSSGPSGETEQFF; CDR3 DNA: TGCAGCTCCGGACCCTCAGGGGAGACTGAGCAGTTCTTC
clone size: -; J gene: TRBJ2-3; V gene: TRBV5-1; D gene: -; CDR3 protein: CASSLGGGGTSSTDTQYF; CDR3 DNA: TGCGCCAGCAGCTTGGGAGGAGGGGGCACATCCAGCACAGATACGCAGTATTTT
clone size: many; J gene: TRBJ2-5; V gene: TRBV5-1; D gene: -; CDR3 protein: CASSLGPGQETQYF; CDR3 DNA: TGCGCCAGCAGCTTGGGGCCTGGCCAAGAGACCCAGTACTTC
clone size: -; J gene: TRBJ2-1; V gene: TRBV20-1; D gene: TRBD2; CDR3 protein: CSALAGGPYNEQFF; CDR3 DNA: TGCAGTGCATTAGCGGGAGGGCCCTACAATGAGCAGTTCTTC
clone size: -; J gene: TRBJ2-5; V gene: TRBV12-3/TRBV12-4; D gene: TRBD2; CDR3 protein: CASSQGTSGRRGETQYF; CDR3 DNA: TGTGCCAGCAGTCAAGGGACTAGCGGGAGGCGGGGGGAGACCCAGTACTTC
clone size: few; J gene: TRBJ2-5; V gene: TRBV9; D gene: -; CDR3 protein: CASSLGEGQETQYF; CDR3 DNA: TGCGCCAGCAGTTTGGGTGAAGGGCAAGAGACCCAGTACTTC
clone size: few; J gene: TRBJ1-5; V gene: TRBV4-1; D gene: -; CDR3 protein: CASSQDGTLISNQPQHF; CDR3 DNA: TGCGCCAGCAGCCAAGATGGGACACTTATTAGCAATCAGCCCCAGCATTTT
clone size: few; J gene: TRBJ2-3; V gene: TRBV11-2; D gene: TRBD2; CDR3 protein: CASSRRAGGLTDTQYF; CDR3 DNA: TGTGCCAGCAGCCGTAGGGCGGGGGGCCTCACAGATACGCAGTATTTT
clone size: few; J gene: TRBJ1-1; V gene: TRBV5-1; D gene: -; CDR3 protein: CASSLVMLGNTEAFF; CDR3 DNA: TGCGCCAGCAGCTTGGTGATGCTTGGGAACACTGAAGCTTTCTTT
clone size: -; J gene: TRBJ1-6; V gene: TRBV30; D gene: -; CDR3 protein: CAWRMGRDNSPLHF; CDR3 DNA: TGTGCCTGGAGGATGGGACGAGATAATTCACCCCTCCACTTT
clone size: -; J gene: TRBJ2-6; V gene: TRBV30; D gene: -; CDR3 protein: CAWTSGANVLTF; CDR3 DNA: TGTGCCTGGACAAGTGGGGCCAACGTCCTGACTTTC